Sequencing of this T cell receptor beta chain was carried out in a study of T-cell memory formation after mild COVID-19. Looking at the study overall: There were largely donor-specific TCR clusters. Regarding the study as a whole: Nothing showed for sure that second-wave clones peaking on day 37 were SARS-CoV-2 specific.

TCRdb itself ran the 5' RACE reads through MiXCR, one entry per CDR3 protein. The sample lists about 440,000 distinct CDR3 sequences; 20% were seen once. Details on this clonotype: The antigen is not known.

The TCR comes from an adult woman who had mild COVID-19 (a few samples of this study predate the infection). Cell type and time point are not known. The specimen was PBMCs or a T cell subset sorted from them (not recorded which).

The CDR3 DNA reads as TGTGCCACCAGTGCTAGATCCGGGACAGGGCATTTGAATGAGCAGTTCTTC. This codes for CATSARSGTGHLNEQFF. This chain connects TRBV24-1 to TRBJ2-1; 9 bases map to TRBD1. With V trimmed by 5 bases and J by 7 bases, 14 bases remained unmatched. The CDR3 is made up of 17 amino acids. Germline-derived CDR1 and CDR2 are KGHDR and SFDVKD.